Listed below are T cell receptor beta chains from one sample, sequenced in a study of T cells in localized non-small cell lung cancer. Assay: immunoSEQ multiplex PCR; the TCRdb copy retains only in-frame clones and omits some. The sample holds fewer than 20,000 clones, around 82% seen once. The sample was peripheral blood, taken before any cancer treatment. The receptor source for this set is a male donor older than 55 with stage III lung adenocarcinoma. The CDR3 runs from the conserved cysteine through the conserved F or W. D genes are given only for firm matches. Only some rows state a clone size, as once, few, many or a class for expanded clones.

j_call d_call clone_size v_call cdr3_nt cdr3_aa
TRBJ1-1 - - TRBV11-2 TGTGCCAGCAGCTTAAAAGAAGTTATTAGGACTGAAGCTTTCTTT CASSLKEVIRTEAFF
TRBJ1-4 - - TRBV4-1 TGCGCCAGCAGCCAAGATGATTTACGCGCGGGGGGCGCATATGAAAAACTGTTTTTT CASSQDDLRAGGAYEKLFF
TRBJ1-5 - - TRBV6-5 TGTGCCAGCAGATCAGGCCTTGGCAATCAGCCCCAGCATTTT CASRSGLGNQPQHF
TRBJ1-3 - - TRBV9 TGTGCCAGCAGCGTGGACAGCTTCTACTCAAACACCATATATTTT CASSVDSFYSNTIYF
TRBJ1-3 - - TRBV12-5 TGTGCTAGTGGTTTGGTACCAGGGGACCGGAGCTCTGGAAACACCATATATTTT CASGLVPGDRSSGNTIYF
TRBJ1-6 - few TRBV4-1 TGCGCCAGCAGCCAGGACGATCAGGGGTGGAATTCACCCCTCCACTTT CASSQDDQGWNSPLHF
TRBJ1-1 - - TRBV6-6 TGTGCCAGCAGACTACAGGGAAGGACTGAAGCTTTCTTT CASRLQGRTEAFF
TRBJ2-1 - - TRBV7-8 TGTGCCAGCAGCTTAATCGGTTCCGTTCCCAGTGAGCAGTTCTTC CASSLIGSVPSEQFF
TRBJ2-1 TRBD2 - TRBV2 TGTGCCAGCAGTGGAGACGGGGGGTTATACAATGAGCAGTTCTTC CASSGDGGLYNEQFF
TRBJ1-1 TRBD1 - TRBV5-6 TGTGCCAGCAGCGACAGGGGGCCCGCAGGCACTGAAGCTTTCTTT CASSDRGPAGTEAFF
TRBJ1-4 TRBD1 - TRBV29-1 TGCAGCGCCAAGGGACAGGGAAATGAAAAACTGTTTTTT CSAKGQGNEKLFF
TRBJ2-5 TRBD1 few TRBV6-1 TGTGCCAGCAGTGAAGTCCCGGGACAGGGGTCAGAGACCCAGTACTTC CASSEVPGQGSETQYF
TRBJ1-1 - - TRBV11-2 TGTGCCAGCAGCCCCGGACGCCCGAACACTGAAGCTTTCTTT CASSPGRPNTEAFF
TRBJ1-5 - - TRBV30 TGTGCCTGGAGTCCCCATCCCAATCAGCCCCAGCATTTT CAWSPHPNQPQHF
TRBJ2-1 TRBD2 - TRBV5-4 TGTGCCAGCAGCAATCAAAGCGGGGTGTACAATGAGCAGTTCTTC CASSNQSGVYNEQFF
TRBJ2-2 - - TRBV19 TGTGCCAGTAGTATCGATAGGGGCACCGGGGAGCTGTTTTTT CASSIDRGTGELFF
TRBJ2-1 - - TRBV10-3 TGTGCCATCAGTGAGCGGGAAAGCCACAATGAGCAGTTCTTC CAISERESHNEQFF
TRBJ1-2 TRBD1 - TRBV6-1 TGTGCCAGCAGCGCGAGGGACAGGGTAGATGGCTACACCTTC CASSARDRVDGYTF
TRBJ1-1 - - TRBV2 TGTGCCAGCAGTGAAGGGGTGGACGAACGAGGAGCTTTCTTT CASSEGVDERGAFF
TRBJ2-7 - - TRBV2 TGTGCCAGCAGGGCATCAGGGGAGAGCTCCTACGAGCAGTACTTC CASRASGESSYEQYF
TRBJ1-3 TRBD1 - TRBV9 TGTGCCAGCAGCAGACGCACCGGGACAGGGTCTGGAAACACCATATATTTT CASSRRTGTGSGNTIYF
TRBJ1-3 TRBD1 - TRBV5-1 TGCGCCAGCAGCCCGGGACAGGGGGCTGGCGGAAACACCATATATTTT CASSPGQGAGGNTIYF